This is a list of T cell receptor beta chains from one sample in a study of blood T cells in healthy people across ages. TCRdb recomputed calls from the 5' RACE reads with MiXCR, one row per CDR3 protein. The sample consists of hundreds of thousands of distinct CDR3 sequences, roughly 60% of them appearing once. The sample was blood. The receptors were sampled from a man in his thirties or forties in good health. Both conserved end residues are part of each CDR3. D genes are given only for firm matches. Some rows mark clone size as missing; the rest say once, few, many or name a class of expanded clone.

clone_size	v_call	j_call	d_call	cdr3_length	cdr3_aa	cdr3_nt
NA	TRBV7-2	TRBJ2-1	TRBD2	14	CASSASSGSNEQFF	TGTGCCAGCAGCGCCTCGAGCGGGAGTAATGAGCAGTTCTTC
NA	TRBV6-5	TRBJ2-7	TRBD1	16	CASSYLGQVNSYEQYF	TGTGCCAGCAGTTACTTGGGACAGGTGAATTCCTACGAGCAGTACTTC
few	TRBV20-1	TRBJ2-4	NA	15	CSAPKAQLLTYEQYF	TGCAGTGCTCCCAAAGCCCAGCTCCTAACCTATGAGCAGTACTTC
NA	TRBV20-1	TRBJ2-3	TRBD2	15	CSARVPLAGSDTQYF	TGCAGTGCTAGAGTCCCACTAGCGGGATCAGATACGCAGTATTTT
few	TRBV4-1	TRBJ2-3	TRBD2	17	CASSQAPSGKSTDTQYF	TGCGCCAGCAGCCAAGCCCCTAGCGGGAAAAGCACAGATACGCAGTATTTT
NA	TRBV20-1	TRBJ2-3	NA	14	CSGLQQGLGDTQYF	TGCAGTGGTTTACAACAGGGTCTCGGAGATACGCAGTATTTT
NA	TRBV9	TRBJ2-5	NA	15	CASSVDPGPSETQYF	TGTGCCAGCAGCGTAGATCCGGGGCCTTCAGAGACCCAGTACTTC
NA	TRBV6-5	TRBJ1-2	NA	12	CASSPEGYGYTF	TGTGCCAGCAGTCCGGAAGGTTATGGCTACACCTTC
NA	TRBV6-2/TRBV6-3	TRBJ2-7	TRBD1	15	CTSSYWDRGAYEQYF	TGTACCAGCAGTTACTGGGACAGGGGCGCCTACGAGCAGTACTTC
NA	TRBV7-2	TRBJ2-3	NA	14	CASSPPPVKDTQYF	TGTGCCAGCAGCCCACCTCCTGTCAAGGATACGCAGTATTTT
NA	TRBV7-2	TRBJ2-7	NA	12	CASSFMTYEQYF	TGTGCCAGCAGCTTTATGACCTACGAGCAGTACTTC
few	TRBV29-1	TRBJ2-1	TRBD2	12	CSVSREGNEQFF	TGCAGCGTTTCCCGGGAGGGTAATGAGCAGTTCTTC
many	TRBV20-1	TRBJ2-1	NA	15	CSARDVANGGDEQFF	TGCAGTGCTAGAGATGTGGCAAACGGCGGAGATGAGCAGTTCTTC
NA	TRBV7-2	TRBJ2-7	NA	15	CASSLSWGAGNEQYF	TGTGCCAGCAGCCTCTCGTGGGGGGCGGGAAACGAGCAGTACTTC
NA	TRBV12-3/TRBV12-4	TRBJ1-1	NA	13	CASSFSEGSEAFF	TGTGCCAGCAGTTTTTCGGAGGGCTCTGAAGCTTTCTTT
NA	TRBV29-1	TRBJ1-2	NA	11	CSVSGLSGYTF	TGCAGCGTTTCCGGGTTGTCGGGCTACACCTTC
NA	TRBV12-3/TRBV12-4	TRBJ2-5	NA	15	CASRASTGSQETQYF	TGTGCCAGCAGGGCCTCCACAGGATCACAAGAGACCCAGTACTTC
NA	TRBV5-5	TRBJ2-1	TRBD1	16	CASSRAGQGAGNEQFF	TGTGCCAGCAGCCGCGCCGGACAGGGGGCTGGCAATGAGCAGTTCTTC
few	TRBV3-1	TRBJ2-6	NA	14	CASSLRDGANVLTF	TGTGCCAGCAGCCTGAGGGACGGGGCCAACGTCCTGACTTTC
few	TRBV15	TRBJ2-4	NA	14	CATSSGLAKNIQYF	TGTGCCACCAGCTCGGGCCTAGCCAAAAACATTCAGTACTTC